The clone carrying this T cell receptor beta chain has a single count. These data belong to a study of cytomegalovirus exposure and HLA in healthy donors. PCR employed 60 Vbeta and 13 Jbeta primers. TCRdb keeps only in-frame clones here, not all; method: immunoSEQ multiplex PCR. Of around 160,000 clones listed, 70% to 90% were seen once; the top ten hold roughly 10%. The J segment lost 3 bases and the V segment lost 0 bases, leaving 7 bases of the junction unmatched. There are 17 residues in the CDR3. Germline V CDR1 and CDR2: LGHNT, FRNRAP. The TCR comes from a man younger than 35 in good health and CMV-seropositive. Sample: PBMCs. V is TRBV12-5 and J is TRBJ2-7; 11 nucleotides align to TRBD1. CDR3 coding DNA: TGTGCTAGTGGTTTGGTCGCCGGGACAGGGGGAAGCTACGAGCAGTACTTC. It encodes CASGLVAGTGGSYEQYF. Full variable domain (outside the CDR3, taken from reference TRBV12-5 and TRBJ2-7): DARVTQTPRHKVTEMGQEVTMRCQPILGHNTVFWYRQTMMQGLELLAYFRNRAPLDDSGMPKDRFSAEMPDATLATLKIQPSEPRDSAVYFCASGLVAGTGGSYEQYFGPGTRLTVT.